Presented here are 14 T cell receptor beta chains from one specimen sequenced in a study of blood T cells in healthy people across ages. PCR was performed a second time for roughly 7 to 12 cycles using a sample-barcoded 5' primer and a J-beta primer mix. Using its own MiXCR run on the 5' RACE reads, TCRdb lists one record per CDR3 protein. The table lists about 810,000 distinct CDR3 sequences, under 40% of them singletons. The sequencing sample was made of blood. The receptors originated from a man aged 18 to 30 in good health.

V gene TRBV20-1 combines with J gene TRBJ1-1; possible D gene TRBD1, 5 bases. Trimming stripped 6 bases from V and 5 bases from J, with 19 bases between. The CDR3 sequence is 14 residues long. Germline V lookup: CDR1 DFQATT, CDR2 SNEGSKA (reference sequence). The CDR3 sequence: CSAEDTGGGTEAFF. The CDR3 DNA sequence: TGCAGTGCGGAGGACACGGGGGGAGGAACTGAAGCTTTCTTT.

V gene TRBV20-1 combines with J gene TRBJ1-1; D might be TRBD1 (6 bases). CDR3 length equals 11 residues. Germline V gives CDR1 DFQATT, CDR2 SNEGSKA (reference sequence). V lost 6 bases and J lost 7, with 12 bases in between. For the CDR3, the DNA is TGCAGTGCGTCAGGGGACGGTGAAGCTTTCTTT. Translating it yields CSASGDGEAFF.

About this clonotype: A read error may explain this, as a much larger clone is one base away. The chain is built from TRBV12-3 or TRBV12-4 and TRBJ2-5, with TRBD2 matching 15 bases. The CDR3 contains 18 residues. J gave up 11 bases and V 8 bases, and 21 bases lay outside the gene matches. As DNA, the CDR3 is TGTGCCAGCGGATATGGGGGACTAGCGGGGGGTACCTACAATGAGCAGTACTTC. Amino acid sequence: CASGYGGLAGGTYNEQYF.

This clonotype was seen more than once but under ten times. This sequence joins TRBV12-3 or TRBV12-4 and TRBJ1-1; D gene unclear. The CDR3 consists of 14 residues. The V end was cut by 7 bases, the J end by 2 bases, with 14 bases between. Here the CDR3 DNA reads TGTGCCAGCACCTCAATCGAAACCAACACTGAAGCTTTCTTT. Its protein product is CASTSIETNTEAFF.

This chain joins TRBV6-1 and TRBJ2-1, with 7 positions matching TRBD2. Germline CDR1 and CDR2: MNHNS and SASEGT. With V trimmed by 6 bases and J by 9 bases, 20 bases remained unmatched. This CDR3 is 17 amino acids long. The CDR3 is CASSSNPPLAVVGEQFF. For the CDR3, the DNA is TGTGCCAGCAGCTCCAACCCACCCCTAGCGGTTGTAGGTGAGCAGTTCTTC.

This rearrangement joins TRBV20-1 to TRBJ2-7, with D perhaps TRBD1 (5 bases). The germline V gene has CDR1 DFQATT and CDR2 SNEGSKA (reference sequence). There are 11 residues in the CDR3. V shed 4 bases and J shed 8 bases, with 12 bases lying between them. CDR3 region: CSAMVTGQQYF. In DNA form, the CDR3 reads TGCAGTGCTATGGTAACAGGCCAGCAGTACTTC.

A word on this clonotype: The junction departs from germline at one end; a sequencing error may be responsible. V and J are TRBV28 and TRBJ2-2; D tentatively fits TRBD1 or TRBD2 (6 bases each). This CDR3 comprises 18 residues. Germline CDR1 MDHEN, CDR2 SYDVKM. CDR3 DNA: TGTGCCGGCAGTTTTCTCGAGGGGGGACCTTCGAACACCGGGGAGCTGTTTTTT. Its protein product is CAGSFLEGGPSNTGELFF.

This clonotype was recorded at least ten times. V is TRBV4-1 and J is TRBJ1-5, with D possibly TRBD1 on 6 matching bases. CDR3 length: 15 amino acids. Germline V CDR1 and CDR2: MGHRA, YSYEKL. V was cut by 1 base and J by 3 bases, with 10 bases left in between. DNA of the CDR3: TGCGCCAGCAGCCAAGGGAACAGGGACAATCAGCCCCAGCATTTT. Its protein product is CASSQGNRDNQPQHF.

To note about this clonotype: A read error may explain this, as a much larger clone is one base away. The chain carries TRBV20-1 and TRBJ2-1, with 9 bases that match TRBD2. Trimming took 3 bases from V and 10 from J; bases not matched to a gene: 10. Per germline, CDR1 DFQATT and CDR2 SNEGSKA (reference sequence). CDR3 length: 14 amino acids. CDR3 protein: CSASSPSGAYEQFF. CDR3 sequence (DNA): TGCAGTGCTAGTAGTCCTAGCGGGGCCTACGAGCAGTTCTTC.

Written as DNA, the CDR3 is TGTGCCAGCACCCTAAAAAGCACAGATACGCAGTATTTT. The encoded protein is CASTLKSTDTQYF. V and J are TRBV12-3 or TRBV12-4 and TRBJ2-3, with D unclear. V was cut by 7 bases and J by 0 bases, with 8 bases left in between. The CDR3 spans 13 residues.

The CDR3 here is CASSQGTSYTGELFF. In DNA, the CDR3 is TGCGCCAGCAGCCAAGGGACTAGCTACACCGGGGAGCTGTTTTTT. V is TRBV4-1 and J is TRBJ2-2; 8 bases fit TRBD2. Germline values: CDR1 MGHRA, CDR2 YSYEKL. J was trimmed by 3 bases and V by 1 base; bases with no gene match: 1. The CDR3 is made up of 15 amino acids.

The chain carries TRBV5-1 and TRBJ2-1, with TRBD2 matching over 10 bases. The germline V gene has CDR1 SGHRS and CDR2 YFSETQ. The CDR3 has 16 residues. V dropped 1 base and J dropped 13; count of bases not matched to a gene: 14. CDR3 in amino acids: CASSLRGTSDLETQFF. For the CDR3, the DNA is TGCGCCAGCAGCTTGCGGGGGACTAGCGATCTTGAGACCCAGTTCTTC.

The rearrangement links TRBV4-2 to TRBJ1-2; D is perhaps TRBD1 (5 bases). CDR1 and CDR2 from the germline V gene are LGHNA and YNFKEQ. This CDR3 has 16 residues. Trimming shortened V by 0 bases and J by 4 bases, and 15 bases separated the two germline ends. The CDR3: CASSQDSGGPTYGYTF. The CDR3 nucleotides read TGTGCCAGCAGCCAAGATTCCGGGGGACCGACCTATGGCTACACCTTC.

The chain joins TRBV6-1 to TRBJ2-5; 8 nucleotides line up with TRBD2. V lost 5 bases to trimming and J lost 2 bases; unmatched junction nucleotides: 10. The germline V gene encodes CDR1 MNHNS and CDR2 SASEGT. CDR3 size: 16 residues. CDR3 DNA sequence: TGTGCCAGCAGTAATGGTAAACGGGGGGGACAAGAGACCCAGTACTTC. This encodes CASSNGKRGGQETQYF.